This T cell receptor beta chain was found in a study of cytomegalovirus exposure and HLA in healthy donors. Study-wide background: The Caucasian-associated ancestry cluster contained about four fifths of the approximately 400 genotyped donors.

PCR involved 60 Vbeta and 13 Jbeta primers. Per the original data handling: Later, an analysis found approximately 80 million unique TCR beta chains, and 8.5 million to 12 million of these were shared. Clones were read by immunoSEQ multiplex PCR, and TCRdb kept only the in-frame ones, dropping some. V, J and clone size are those of that table, while D and trimming were read from the DNA. Among some 150,000 clones listed, 75% to 85% were seen once. This clone was observed a single time. What it binds is not known. Study-wide results and caveats: In vitro work confirmed that a few CMV-associated chains recognize CMV antigens.

The V and J ends lost 2 bases and 4 bases respectively, with 9 bases between them. This CDR3 comprises 15 residues. Germline V gene sequence: CDR1 KGHSH, CDR2 LQKENI. This clonotype originated in a male donor in good health and CMV-seronegative. The rearrangement links TRBV18 to TRBJ1-6; D uncertain. The sample comprised PBMCs. Here the CDR3 DNA reads TGTGCCAGCTCACCAGGCGGGAATTATAATTCACCCCTCCACTTT. Its translation is CASSPGGNYNSPLHF.